Each of the 32 T cell receptor beta chains below was sequenced from the same sample in a study of blood T cell repertoires in COVID-19. Sequencing used immunoSEQ multiplex PCR; TCRdb keeps in-frame clones, though not all of them. The profile shows hundreds of thousands of clones, roughly 89% of them singletons. Sequenced: peripheral blood. The receptors stem from a man between 18 and 29 years old with COVID-19, enrolled during active disease.

This rearrangement joins TRBV5-1 to TRBJ2-5, with D possibly TRBD2 on 5 matching bases. Between the trimmed V and J ends, which lost 0 bases and 5 bases, there was a span of 11 bases. CDR3 size: 14 residues. CDR1 is SGHRS, CDR2 YFSETQ, per germline. CDR3 amino acids: CASSLAAGEETQYF. CDR3 coding DNA: TGCGCCAGCAGCTTGGCTGCTGGGGAGGAGACCCAGTACTTC.

With respect to this clone: Other nucleotide sequences from this sample produce the same CDR3. The chain uses TRBV5-5 and TRBJ2-3; 8 nucleotides match TRBD1. V lost 3 bases and J lost 1; bases outside the gene matches: 1. The CDR3 consists of 14 residues. From germline, CDR1 is SGHKS and CDR2 YYEKEE (reference sequence). Here the CDR3 DNA reads TGTGCCAGCAGCTCGACAGGGGGCACAGATACGCAGTATTTT. It encodes CASSSTGGTDTQYF.

The rearrangement uses TRBV4-1 and TRBJ1-2, with D possibly TRBD1 on 5 matching bases. The CDR3 spans 14 residues. In germline, CDR1 is MGHRA, CDR2 YSYEKL. V was trimmed by 1 base and J by 4 bases, leaving 10 bases between them. The CDR3 region has the DNA TGCGCCAGCAGCCAAGGTCCAGGGTTCTATGGCTACACCTTC. Translated: CASSQGPGFYGYTF.

This chain joins TRBV5-6 and TRBJ1-1; no firm D call. The CDR3 runs 11 residues. The ends were cut back, 4 bases at V and 5 bases at J, with 6 bases in the middle. CDR1 SGHDT and CDR2 YYEEEE come from the germline V gene. CDR3 sequence: CASSRETEAFF. The CDR3 DNA reads as TGTGCCAGCAGCCGGGAAACTGAAGCTTTCTTT.

The rearrangement joins TRBV7-8 to TRBJ1-4; TRBD1 matches at 8 bases. Trimming at V came to 5 bases and at J to 8 bases, leaving 10 bases not matched to a gene. The CDR3 has 15 amino acids. From germline, CDR1 is SGHVS and CDR2 FQNEAQ. CDR3 in amino acids: CASSQNRGGAEKLFF. The DNA for the CDR3 is TGTGCCAGCAGCCAAAACAGGGGGGGAGCGGAAAAACTGTTTTTT.

The J gene is TRBJ2-3, the V gene TRBV15, with 13 bases identical to TRBD2. CDR1 and CDR2 (germline): LNHNV, YYDKDF (reference sequence). CDR3 length: 16 residues. V lost 4 bases to trimming and J lost 2 bases; unmatched junction nucleotides: 3. CDR3 sequence reads: CATSMGTSGATDTQYF. DNA of the CDR3: TGTGCCACCAGCATGGGGACTAGCGGGGCCACAGATACGCAGTATTTT.

The table lists this clone with many counts. The V call is TRBV5-4, the J call TRBJ1-1; perhaps TRBD1 as D (6 bases). V lost 4 bases and J 5 bases, leaving 15 bases between the germline ends. Per germline, CDR1 SGHNT and CDR2 YYREEE (reference sequence). CDR3 length equals 14 residues. The CDR3, as DNA: TGTGCCAGCAGCCCGGGGGGGCCCCTGACTGAAGCTTTCTTT. This codes for CASSPGGPLTEAFF.

This clone showed up just a few times. The rearrangement joins TRBV10-3 to TRBJ2-1; 12 bases agree with TRBD2. Germline trimming cut 6 bases from V and 0 bases from J; bases unmatched to any gene: 0. The length of the CDR3 is 15 residues. The germline V gene has CDR1 ENHRY and CDR2 SYGVKD. As DNA, the CDR3 is TGTGCCATCAGGACTAGCGGGAGCTCCTACAATGAGCAGTTCTTC. Its translation: CAIRTSGSSYNEQFF.

This clone was found once. V is TRBV6-5 and J is TRBJ1-4; D may be TRBD1 (5 bases). Germline-derived CDR1 and CDR2 are MNHEY and SVGAGI. Trimming took 0 bases from V and 5 from J, leaving 13 bases between them. The CDR3 runs to 16 residues. CDR3 residues: CASSYSMEGPNEKLFF. For the CDR3, the DNA is TGTGCCAGCAGTTACTCGATGGAGGGGCCCAATGAAAAACTGTTTTTT.

The chain couples TRBV9 to TRBJ1-1; 8 nucleotides line up with TRBD1. Germline CDR1 and CDR2: SGDLS and YYNGEE. This CDR3 region has 15 residues. With 3 bases clipped from V and 3 bases from J, the junction kept 7 bases outside the gene matches. DNA of the CDR3: TGTGCCAGCAGCGGCCTGACAGGGGAGGACACTGAAGCTTTCTTT. Translating gives CASSGLTGEDTEAFF.

V is TRBV20-1 and J is TRBJ2-3; 8 bases match TRBD2. Germline-derived CDR1 and CDR2 are DFQATT and SNEGSKA (reference sequence). Trimming at V came to 3 bases and at J to 7 bases, leaving 12 bases not matched to a gene. The CDR3 covers 15 residues. The CDR3 nucleotides read TGCAGTGCTAGTCCCAGCGGGGGCCGCTTATATACGCAGTATTTT. Protein: CSASPSGGRLYTQYF.

The chain links TRBV6-5 to TRBJ2-7, with D possibly being TRBD1 (6 bases). Germline values: CDR1 MNHEY, CDR2 SVGAGI. V gave up 4 bases and J gave up 2 bases, with 15 bases separating them. This CDR3 spans 15 amino acids. Here the CDR3 DNA reads TGTGCCAGCAGTTTTACCACAGGGATCACCTACGAGCAGTACTTC. Protein: CASSFTTGITYEQYF.

This chain uses TRBV5-1 with TRBJ2-1; 7 bases match TRBD2. With V trimmed by 0 bases and J by 0 bases, 9 bases remained unmatched. The CDR3 loop spans 18 amino acids. The germline gives CDR1 SGHRS, CDR2 YFSETQ. Here the CDR3 DNA reads TGCGCCAGCAGCTTGGGTTACGCTAGCGGCAGCTCCTACAATGAGCAGTTCTTC. Protein sequence: CASSLGYASGSSYNEQFF.

The chain has TRBV3-1 (or the pseudogene TRBV3-2) and TRBJ2-3, with 9 bases matching TRBD2. V shed 1 base, J shed 9 bases, and the junction held 14 bases outside the gene matches. CDR3 size: 17 residues. Germline CDR1 and CDR2: LGHDT and YNNKEL (reference sequence). The CDR3 DNA reads TGTGCCAGCAGCCAAGGGGTAGGGCTAGCGGGGAGTCACACGCAGTATTTT. Amino acid sequence: CASSQGVGLAGSHTQYF.

The J gene is TRBJ1-5, the V gene TRBV6-1; D unresolved. Germline-derived CDR1 and CDR2 are MNHNS and SASEGT. V was shortened by 1 base and J by 4 bases, with 11 bases between the two germline ends. CDR3 size: 15 residues. The CDR3, as DNA: TGTGCCAGCAGTGAAGGTGAAGGCGGGAATCAGCCCCAGCATTTT. This gives the protein CASSEGEGGNQPQHF.

The V call is TRBV5-1, the J call TRBJ2-1; 12 bases line up with TRBD2. Germline-derived CDR1 and CDR2 are SGHRS and YFSETQ. V was clipped by 3 bases and J by 1 base; unmatched bases: 5. The CDR3 contains 17 residues. The CDR3 loop reads CASSSSGGVPSYNEQFF. The CDR3, as DNA: TGCGCCAGCAGCTCTAGCGGGGGGGTACCATCCTACAATGAGCAGTTCTTC.

The chain has TRBV5-4 and TRBJ2-2, with unresolved D. From germline, CDR1 is SGHNT and CDR2 YYREEE (reference sequence). CDR3 length equals 14 residues. V lost 4 bases to trimming and J lost 6 bases, with 13 bases between them. This CDR3 reads CASSRTEFAGELFF. The DNA for the CDR3 is TGTGCCAGCAGCCGTACTGAATTTGCCGGGGAGCTGTTTTTT.

V gene TRBV7-2 combines with J gene TRBJ2-7; 9 positions agree with TRBD1. J lost 4 bases, V lost 5 bases, and 6 bases had no gene match. In germline, CDR1 is SGHTA, CDR2 FQGNSA. The CDR3 length is 14 residues. DNA for the CDR3: TGTGCCAGCAGCCCGAGACAGGGGGGGTACGAGCAGTACTTC. Its protein is CASSPRQGGYEQYF. Variable domain in full (rest from reference TRBV7-2 and TRBJ2-7): GAGVSQSPSNKVTEKGKDVELRCDPISGHTALYWYRQSLGQGLEFLIYFQGNSAPDKSGLPSDRFSAERTGGSVSTLTIQRTQQEDSAVYLCASSPRQGGYEQYFGPGTRLTVT.

This chain joins TRBV2 and TRBJ1-2; no reliable D call. Germline CDR1 SNHLY, CDR2 FYNNEI. Trimming removed 8 bases from V and 4 bases from J, with 5 bases in between. CDR3 size: 10 residues. CDR3: CASASYGYTF. The CDR3 nucleotides are TGTGCCAGCGCGTCCTATGGCTACACCTTC.

The chain joins TRBV24-1 to TRBJ2-3; D ambiguous. Germline V gives CDR1 KGHDR, CDR2 SFDVKD. There are 15 residues in the CDR3. Trimming pared 0 bases from V and 2 bases from J, leaving 8 bases between. CDR3 in DNA: TGTGCCACCAGTGATTTGAACAGTTACACAGATACGCAGTATTTT. It specifies CATSDLNSYTDTQYF.

Here the CDR3 reads CASSLPSYNEQFF. The CDR3 DNA is TGTGCCAGCAGTCTACCTTCCTACAATGAGCAGTTCTTC. The genes are TRBV6-5 and TRBJ2-1; D is unclear. The CDR3 is 13 amino acids. V dropped 5 bases and J dropped 1 base, with 6 bases sitting between them. CDR1 and CDR2 from the germline V gene are MNHEY and SVGAGI.

The chain uses TRBV5-5 and TRBJ1-1; the D gene is possibly TRBD1 (5 bases). The germline gives CDR1 SGHKS, CDR2 YYEKEE (reference sequence). Trimming removed 2 bases from V and 1 base from J, with 9 bases in between. CDR3 length: 14 amino acids. CDR3 DNA: TGTGCCAGCAGCTTTCAGGGAAGGAACACTGAAGCTTTCTTT. Protein product: CASSFQGRNTEAFF.

The chain carries TRBV3-1 (or the pseudogene TRBV3-2) and TRBJ1-3; no reliable D call. Germline-derived CDR1 and CDR2 are LGHDT and YNNKEL (reference sequence). The CDR3 contains 15 residues. V was cut by 4 bases and J by 0 bases, with 10 bases left in between. The CDR3 sequence is CASSLSHNSGNTIYF. The CDR3 DNA sequence: TGTGCCAGCAGCCTATCACATAACTCTGGAAACACCATATATTTT.

This clone was picked up a small number of times. The gene calls are TRBV7-9 and TRBJ2-7; D is undetermined. This CDR3 contains 12 residues. V was trimmed by 2 bases and J by 5 bases, leaving 7 bases between them. The germline gives CDR1 SEHNR, CDR2 FQNEAQ (reference sequence). CDR3 loop: CASSLLGHEQYF. The CDR3 bases are TGTGCCAGCAGCTTATTGGGCCACGAGCAGTACTTC.

This chain joins TRBV19 and TRBJ2-4; D is possibly TRBD2 (5 bases). Germline V lookup: CDR1 LNHDA, CDR2 SQIVND (reference sequence). V was shortened by 2 bases and J by 8 bases, with 16 bases between the two germline ends. This CDR3 is built from 15 residues. The CDR3 coding sequence is TGTGCCAGTAGTATAAGACACTCCCAGGACTACATTCAGTACTTC. Protein product: CASSIRHSQDYIQYF. Supplemented by reference TRBV19 and TRBJ2-4, the full variable domain reads DGGITQSPKYLFRKEGQNVTLSCEQNLNHDAMYWYRQDPGQGLRLIYYSQIVNDFQKGDIAEGYSVSREKKESFPLTVTSAQKNPTAFYLCASSIRHSQDYIQYFGAGTRLSVL.

The rearrangement links TRBV5-4 to TRBJ2-4; possibly TRBD2 for D (6 bases). Germline CDR1 and CDR2: SGHNT and YYREEE (reference sequence). V gave up 0 bases and J gave up 1 base, with 14 bases separating them. This CDR3 spans 17 amino acids. The CDR3: CASSLAGGLGAKNIQYF. CDR3 nucleotides: TGTGCCAGCAGCTTGGCAGGAGGGTTGGGCGCCAAAAACATTCAGTACTTC.

The CDR3 here is CAISEGLAGGNEQFF. CDR3 in DNA: TGTGCCATCAGTGAGGGACTAGCGGGGGGTAATGAGCAGTTCTTC. V usage is TRBV10-3 and J usage is TRBJ2-1; TRBD2 matches at 14 bases. The CDR3 extends over 15 amino acids. In germline, CDR1 is ENHRY, CDR2 SYGVKD. V shed 2 bases, J shed 7 bases, and the junction held 1 base outside the gene matches.

The gene calls are TRBV6-5 and TRBJ1-1; tentatively, D is TRBD1 (5 bases). Between the trimmed V and J ends, which lost 2 bases and 1 base, there was a span of 14 bases. The CDR3 is 16 residues long. Germline CDR1 MNHEY, CDR2 SVGAGI. The DNA of the CDR3 is TGTGCCAGCAGTTACGGGGGGGGGACTCAGAACACTGAAGCTTTCTTT. It codes for CASSYGGGTQNTEAFF.

The rearrangement joins TRBV30 to TRBJ1-4, with TRBD1 identical over 7 bases. V was clipped by 3 bases and J by 8 bases; unmatched bases: 12. CDR1 and CDR2 (germline): GTSNPN, SVGIG (reference sequence). The CDR3 extends over 15 amino acids. CDR3 sequence (DNA): TGTGCCTGGAGACAGGCGACAGGGAGCAACGAAAAACTGTTTTTT. It encodes CAWRQATGSNEKLFF.

This chain joins TRBV7-9 and TRBJ1-1; a possible D gene is TRBD1 (5 bases). Trimming shortened V by 2 bases and J by 1 base, and 11 bases separated the two germline ends. This CDR3 region has 15 residues. Germline V gene lookup returns CDR1 SEHNR and CDR2 FQNEAQ (reference sequence). The CDR3 bases are TGTGCCAGCAGCTTACTGGGGGGTAGGAACACTGAAGCTTTCTTT. Its translation is CASSLLGGRNTEAFF.

This chain joins TRBV7-2 and TRBJ2-7; 8 positions agree with TRBD2. The CDR3 totals 16 residues. V shed 1 base, J shed 6 bases, and the junction held 11 bases outside the gene matches. Germline V gives CDR1 SGHTA, CDR2 FQGNSA. The CDR3 is CASSLVSGLASAEQYF. DNA of the CDR3: TGTGCCAGCAGCTTAGTGTCCGGACTAGCCTCCGCCGAGCAGTACTTC.

This chain links TRBV11-2 with TRBJ1-6; TRBD1 matches at 9 bases. CDR3 length: 15 amino acids. V gave up 1 base and J gave up 10 bases; unmatched junction bases: 5. CDR1 and CDR2 from the germline V gene are SGHAT and FQNNGV. This CDR3 is CASSLGTGGSSPLHF. The DNA of the CDR3 is TGTGCCAGCAGCTTAGGAACAGGGGGCTCGTCACCCCTCCACTTT.